Each of the 13 T cell receptor beta chains below was sequenced from the same sample in a study of Tregs in tolerant kidney transplant recipients. The repertoire was sequenced with immunoSEQ multiplex PCR; TCRdb's copy has only in-frame clones and lacks some. This sample has 75,000 to 80,000 clones; 75% to 95% occur once, and the top ten carry roughly 0.35%. The specimen was Tregs from blood, collected before the transplant. The receptors were gathered from a human donor who received a combined kidney and bone marrow transplant.

V and J are TRBV5-1 and TRBJ2-1; D remains ambiguous. V lost 3 bases and J 6 bases, leaving 13 bases between the germline ends. Germline loops: CDR1 SGHRS, CDR2 YFSETQ. CDR3 length: 14 amino acids. The CDR3 DNA reads as TGCGCCAGCAGCTATGTAGGGCAAACCAATGAGCAGTTCTTC. It encodes CASSYVGQTNEQFF.

The chain is built from TRBV2 and TRBJ2-7, with D uncertain. The germline V gene encodes CDR1 SNHLY and CDR2 FYNNEI. This CDR3 has 14 residues. V dropped 1 base and J dropped 3 bases, with 10 bases sitting between them. In DNA, the CDR3 is TGTGCCAGCAGTGAAGTGGTCAGATACTACGAGCAGTACTTC. As protein: CASSEVVRYYEQYF.

This chain links TRBV5-1 with TRBJ2-7; D is unclear. V dropped 3 bases and J dropped 7 bases, with 11 bases sitting between them. The CDR3 runs to 12 residues. The germline gives CDR1 SGHRS, CDR2 YFSETQ. CDR3 loop: CASSYQTGEQYF. The CDR3 DNA reads TGCGCCAGCAGCTACCAGACCGGGGAGCAGTACTTC.

This chain uses TRBV6-6 with TRBJ2-1; 12 bases align to TRBD2. The CDR3 covers 15 residues. The ends lost 6 bases at V and 6 bases at J; junction bases unmatched: 6. Germline assignment: CDR1 MNHNY and CDR2 SVGAGI (reference sequence). This CDR3 reads CASRGLAGGSNEQFF. The CDR3 nucleotides read TGTGCCAGCAGAGGCCTAGCGGGAGGGTCCAATGAGCAGTTCTTC.

The J gene is TRBJ1-5, the V gene TRBV7-8; perhaps TRBD1 as D (5 bases). Germline-derived CDR1 and CDR2 are SGHVS and FQNEAQ. CDR3 length: 14 residues. The V gene lost 3 bases and the J gene lost 3 bases, with 9 bases spanning the gap. CDR3: CASSLGVNNQPQHF. The CDR3 DNA sequence: TGTGCCAGCAGCTTGGGGGTGAACAATCAGCCCCAGCATTTT.

The genes are TRBV28 and TRBJ1-1; D not certain. Deletions cut 4 bases from V and 1 base from J, with 16 bases between. Germline lookup yields CDR1 MDHEN and CDR2 SYDVKM. The length of the CDR3 is 16 residues. DNA for the CDR3: TGTGCCAGCAGTTCCCCCCTTATTGAGCAGAACACTGAAGCTTTCTTT. Encoded protein: CASSSPLIEQNTEAFF.

The chain links TRBV18 to TRBJ1-1, with 10 nucleotides matching TRBD1. Per germline, CDR1 KGHSH and CDR2 LQKENI. Germline trimming cut 5 bases from V and 5 bases from J; bases unmatched to any gene: 8. This CDR3 contains 15 residues. The CDR3 bases are TGTGCCAGCTCAACCCAGGGACAGGGGAGGACTGAAGCTTTCTTT. Its translation is CASSTQGQGRTEAFF.

V is TRBV28 and J is TRBJ2-7; D gene unclear. The V gene lost 8 bases and the J gene lost 3 bases, with 17 bases spanning the gap. This CDR3 spans 14 amino acids. In germline, CDR1 is MDHEN, CDR2 SYDVKM. The CDR3 spells CASQGSGQFYEQYF. For the CDR3, the DNA is TGTGCCAGCCAAGGTTCCGGGCAGTTCTACGAGCAGTACTTC.

The V and J genes are TRBV30 and TRBJ1-2; no clear D. The V and J ends lost 6 bases and 5 bases respectively, with 13 bases between them. The germline V gene has CDR1 GTSNPN and CDR2 SVGIG (reference sequence). This CDR3 spans 12 amino acids. CDR3 sequence: CACYKGLYGYTF. CDR3 in DNA: TGTGCCTGTTATAAAGGCCTTTATGGCTACACCTTC.

This chain joins TRBV7-8 and TRBJ1-1; the match to TRBD1 covers 7 bases. The CDR3 runs 15 residues. The V gene end was trimmed by 1 base and the J gene end by 5 bases; junction bases not matched to a gene: 7. Germline V gene data show CDR1 as SGHVS and CDR2 as FQNEAQ. DNA for the CDR3: TGTGCCAGCAGCTTAGGTTTTCAGGGGGGGACTGAAGCTTTCTTT. Amino acid sequence: CASSLGFQGGTEAFF. The entire variable domain, with the rest obtained from reference TRBV7-8 and TRBJ1-1, is as follows: GAGVSQSPRYKVAKRGQDVALRCDPISGHVSLFWYQQALGQGPEFLTYFQNEAQLDKSGLPSDRFFAERPEGSVSTLKIQRTQQEDSAVYLCASSLGFQGGTEAFFGQGTRLTVV.

The chain is built from TRBV2 and TRBJ2-1, with 7 bases identical to TRBD1. CDR3 size: 20 residues. The J segment lost 2 bases and the V segment lost 7 bases, leaving 23 bases of the junction unmatched. Germline-derived CDR1 and CDR2 are SNHLY and FYNNEI. The CDR3 sequence is CASKSSLGTANFYPYNEQFF. For the CDR3, the DNA is TGTGCCAGCAAATCATCCTTGGGGACAGCGAACTTTTATCCCTACAATGAGCAGTTCTTC.

The rearrangement links TRBV28 to TRBJ2-7; tentative D call: TRBD1 (6 bases). CDR3 length equals 12 residues. V was clipped by 9 bases and J by 7 bases, with 16 bases between them. Germline V gives CDR1 MDHEN, CDR2 SYDVKM. CDR3 protein: CARASQGSEQYF. CDR3 coding DNA: TGTGCCAGAGCGTCTCAGGGGTCGGAGCAGTACTTC.

The chain uses TRBV6-1 and TRBJ1-3; D is undetermined. This CDR3 spans 14 amino acids. CDR1 is MNHNS, CDR2 SASEGT, per germline. Trimming cost V 3 bases and J 0 bases, with 6 bases left between them. This CDR3 reads CASSERSSGNTIYF. The CDR3 DNA reads TGTGCCAGCAGTGAGAGGAGCTCTGGAAACACCATATATTTT.